Below, one TCR beta chain is given with its context. Its binding antigen is unknown. Base qualities are not recorded, but no much larger clone differs from it by a single base. The CDR3 regions of human TCRbeta chains were analyzed by immunosequencing. Turning to the authors' computational methods: Repertoire TCRs were checked for matches against a reference library of SARS-CoV-2-specific TCRs that had been generated using the MIRA antigen-specificity platform. Breadth was defined as the fraction of unique TCRs that were SARS-CoV-2-associated, and depth was defined as the fraction of total T cells that were SARS-CoV-2-associated. Using the MIRA data, every spike-specific TCR was mapped to the spike region that the TCR reacted to and assigned to either a CD4 or a CD8 class. Log10-transformed breadth and depth values were compared by one-way ANOVA with Sidak's multiple comparisons tests. Not all clones reach the TCRdb copy of this immuneACCESS table, which keeps in-frame sequences only. Checked studies attribute under half of the gap to unresolved V genes and leave the rest unexplained. V and J calls and clone size are as listed in that table; D and trimming were resolved from the DNA. In all, the sample holds about 80,000 clones, and around 90% of those were seen once. 24% of the sample is in the top ten clones.

This record comes from a study of T cell responses to AZD1222 COVID-19 vaccine listed by TCRdb under 2021. Context from the whole study: AZD1222 recipients whose second dose came at about 4 weeks and those whose second dose came at about 12 weeks were combined into one group, since spike-specific TCR depth and breadth did not differ between the two schedules. TCR sequencing covered more than 230 trial participants: 200 to 220 given two doses of AZD1222 and about 26 given two doses of MenACWY control vaccine. Trial participants were enrolled into age subgroups of 18-55, 56-69 and 70-plus years, which contained about 150, 28 and 57 TCR-sequenced participants, respectively.

Study-wide findings and limitations: Participants were mostly white British, with more females than males. The authors suggested clonal diversity may have been underestimated. Conclusions about previously exposed vaccinees are limited, since just five to seven AZD1222 recipients were seropositive for SARS-CoV-2 at baseline. The vaccine-associated CD4 TCRs covered the entire spike protein, and the dominant responses fell in regions 160-218 and 743-854. Spike-specific TCR breadth and depth rose significantly after two AZD1222 doses compared with day 0 and with MenACWY recipients. No day 14 peak-response samples were available, so repertoires were characterized only after the peak T cell response. Reportedly, close to half of the unique spike-specific TCRs recognized epitopes lying outside the regions that are mutated in the B.1.351 and B.1.1.7 variants. In the small 56-69-year group, the increase in depth fell short of significance, most likely because of low power.

The time point label for this specimen denotes: baseline before first vaccination. Vaccinee samples were obtained from the UK trials COV001 and COV002, which included a single-blind randomized controlled phase 2/3 trial of AZD1222 (ChAdOx1 nCoV-19) in healthy adults. Trial participant PBMC samples were collected at day 0 and day 28 after the second dose for TCRbeta chain sequencing. CDR3 length: 15 amino acids, cysteine to phenylalanine. Only the CDR3 portion is preserved as DNA: 45 bases, with reading frame beginning at the first base. The germline ends are 18 bases apart after V is trimmed by 6 bases and J by 4 bases. The germline V gene yields WSHSY for CDR1 and SAAADI for CDR2.

This TCR came from an adult in good health. The V and J genes are TRBV10-2 and TRBJ1-1, with no confidently assigned D gene. The sequencing used peripheral blood, collected on day 0 of AZD1222 vaccination. The bases are TGCGCCAGCAGGATTACAGATACGAGAGGCACTGAAGCTTTCTTT. The encoded protein is CASRITDTRGTEAFF.